This T cell receptor (beta chain) appears in the sequencing data of a study of T-cell memory formation after mild COVID-19. Note on this clonotype: Its specificity is not known.

TCR alpha and TCR beta cDNA libraries carrying sample barcodes and UMIs were produced by 5'RACE using constant-segment primers. TCRdb itself ran the 5' RACE reads through MiXCR, one entry per CDR3 protein. The sample carries hundreds of thousands of distinct CDR3 sequences, approximately 23% recorded once. Overall study findings and caveats: Clones which contracted sat mainly in CM and EM if CD4+, and in EMRA if CD8+. Pre-infection memory already had some responding clones, implying cross-reactive memory joined. There was no confirmation that second-wave clones peaking on day 37 were SARS-CoV-2 specific.

Trimming stripped 5 bases from V and 0 bases from J, with 15 bases between. Germline CDR1 is DFQATT and CDR2 is SNEGSKA (reference sequence). The CDR3 has 15 amino acids. This chain uses TRBV20-1 with TRBJ2-3; D could derive from TRBD1 or TRBD2 (5 bases each). Sequencing was done on a sample of PBMCs or a T cell subset sorted from them (not recorded which). The receptor was derived from an adult woman who had mild COVID-19 (a few samples of this study predate the infection). Cell type and time point are not known. The CDR3 spells CSAPLGASSTDTQYF. In nucleotides, the CDR3 is TGCAGTGCTCCCCTCGGGGCCTCTAGCACAGATACGCAGTATTTT.